These T cell receptor beta chains were read from a single sample in a study of pediatric ulcerative colitis. Some clones are missing from TCRdb's copy, which holds only in-frame ones; the method was immunoSEQ multiplex PCR. The table records 17,000 or so clones, 65% to 75% of them present only once. Sequencing used gut tissue. Receptors were obtained from a girl aged 5 to 17 with moderate ulcerative colitis. CDR3s include the opening cysteine and the closing phenylalanine or tryptophan. A D gene is named only where the DNA matches it firmly. A row's size may be missing; if present it is once, few, many or a size class.

j_call d_call clone_size v_call cdr3_aa cdr3_nt
TRBJ1-2 TRBD1 . TRBV28 CASSPRTGLIFYGYTF TGTGCCAGCAGTCCCCGGACAGGGCTGATTTTCTATGGCTACACCTTC
TRBJ2-2 TRBD2 . TRBV7-3 CASSSNVWGGRTGELFF TGTGCCAGCAGCTCTAATGTCTGGGGCGGGAGGACCGGGGAGCTGTTTTTT
TRBJ1-5 . . TRBV28 CASSFLNSNQPQHF TGTGCCAGCAGTTTCCTTAATAGCAATCAGCCCCAGCATTTT
TRBJ2-1 . . TRBV18 CASSAGTPHNSGEQFF TGTGCCAGCTCGGCCGGGACTCCCCATAATTCTGGTGAGCAGTTCTTC
TRBJ2-7 TRBD1 . TRBV2 CASSWDRAYEQYF TGTGCCAGCAGTTGGGACAGAGCCTACGAGCAGTACTTC
TRBJ2-7 . . TRBV5-5 CASSFRGLDEQYF TGTGCCAGCAGCTTCCGGGGGCTGGACGAGCAGTACTTC
TRBJ2-5 TRBD2 . TRBV5-1 CASSPNRAGGGETQYF TGCGCCAGCAGCCCGAACAGAGCGGGGGGCGGGGAGACCCAGTACTTC
TRBJ2-1 TRBD2 . TRBV29-1 CSVIHPSGRMNEQFF TGCAGCGTTATCCACCCTAGCGGGAGAATGAATGAGCAGTTCTTC
TRBJ2-6 . . TRBV7-9 CASSSPGLQAPGANVLTF TGTGCCAGCAGTTCCCCCGGACTGCAGGCCCCTGGGGCCAACGTCCTGACTTTC
TRBJ2-2 . . TRBV4-1 CASSQDPVGELFF TGCGCCAGCAGCCAAGATCCGGTCGGGGAGCTGTTTTTT
TRBJ2-7 . . TRBV28 CASREPKSSYEQYF TGTGCCAGCAGGGAACCGAAGAGCTCCTACGAGCAGTACTTC
TRBJ2-4 . . TRBV29-1 CSVEDNTLAKNIQYF TGCAGCGTTGAAGATAATACACTAGCCAAAAACATTCAGTACTTC
TRBJ1-2 . few TRBV4-1 CASSQEKGRFRGYTF TGCGCCAGCAGCCAAGAGAAAGGGAGGTTCAGAGGCTACACCTTC
TRBJ2-1 . . TRBV2 CASGGIEQFF TGTGCCAGCGGGGGCATTGAGCAGTTCTTC
TRBJ2-7 . . TRBV2 CASSELRQTGTYEQYF TGTGCCAGCAGTGAACTACGACAGACTGGAACCTACGAGCAGTACTTC
TRBJ2-7 TRBD2 . TRBV27 CASRVRGASGGTEQYF TGTGCCAGCAGGGTCCGGGGTGCCAGCGGGGGGACCGAGCAGTACTTC
TRBJ2-3 TRBD2 . TRBV9 CASSELAGVTDTQYF TGTGCCAGCAGCGAACTAGCGGGGGTCACAGATACGCAGTATTTT
TRBJ1-5 . . TRBV6-5 CASSYNQPQHF TGTGCCAGCAGTTACAATCAGCCCCAGCATTTT
TRBJ1-5 . . TRBV6-4 CASSEDTHQPQHF TGTGCCAGCAGCGAGGACACTCATCAGCCCCAGCATTTT
TRBJ2-5 . . TRBV4-1 CASSQLQGETQYF TGCGCCAGCAGCCAACTACAGGGTGAGACCCAGTACTTC
TRBJ1-2 TRBD1 . TRBV28 CASSSGQKGYTF TGTGCCAGCAGTTCGGGACAGAAAGGCTACACCTTC
TRBJ2-7 . few TRBV2 CASSDDETYEQYF TGTGCCAGCAGTGACGACGAAACCTACGAGCAGTACTTC
TRBJ2-3 . . TRBV5-1 CASTLGSGGGPTTDTQYF TGCGCCAGCACCCTCGGATCCGGTGGGGGGCCGACGACAGATACGCAGTATTTT
TRBJ2-2 . . TRBV9 CASSVVGTLTGELFF TGTGCCAGCAGCGTAGTTGGGACACTCACCGGGGAGCTGTTTTTT